This paragraph reports one T cell receptor beta chain. Its target is unknown. The CDR3 length is 13 residues. V gave up 6 bases and J gave up 5 bases; unmatched junction bases: 5. Looked up from germline, CDR1 is SNHLY and CDR2 is FYNNEI. TCRdb's copy holds only in-frame clones and misses some; the assay was immunoSEQ multiplex PCR. The data contain under 150,000 clones, approximately 75% of them seen just once; the ten biggest clones take up around 2%. The data are from a study of radiation and T cells in renal cell carcinoma. On the study more broadly: Nephrectomy followed 15 Gy stereotactic body radiation by 4 weeks. Regarding the study as a whole: Pretreatment tumor biopsies were lacking, so baseline clonotypes are unknown. From baseline, blood top tumor clonotypes peaked at 2 weeks post-radiation.

Time point in this sample: blood 2 weeks post-SBRT. Treatment of the sample: 15 Gy SBRT to primary tumor, nephrectomy 4 weeks later. The tumor was a clear cell renal cell carcinoma. The chain combines TRBV2 with TRBJ1-2, with 8 nucleotides matching TRBD1. The sample was blood, taken from a patient whose treatment included radiotherapy and nephrectomy. This receptor was identified in a woman aged 60-75 years with renal cell carcinoma. Written as DNA, the CDR3 is TGTGCCAGCAGCCCGACAGGGGAATATGGCTACACCTTC. Its protein product is CASSPTGEYGYTF.